This TCR beta chain originates from a study of blood T cell repertoires in COVID-19. The V gene end was trimmed by 3 bases and the J gene end by 1 base; junction bases not matched to a gene: 14. Looked up from germline, CDR1 is SGDLS and CDR2 is YYNGEE. The CDR3 sequence is 19 residues long. Generated by immunoSEQ multiplex PCR, the TCRdb table keeps only in-frame clones and is missing some. The data hold about 270,000 clones, with approximately 89% observed a single time. This rearrangement joins TRBV9 to TRBJ2-1, with 9 bases aligning to TRBD2. The TCR originated in a man aged 35 to 55 with active or convalescent COVID-19. The sample was peripheral blood. The CDR3 protein is CASSAPSEGGRGSYNEQFF. CDR3 nucleotides: TGTGCCAGCAGCGCCCCCAGCGAGGGCGGGAGGGGTTCCTACAATGAGCAGTTCTTC.